These 26 T cell receptor beta chains came from one sample sequenced in a study of regulatory T cells in long-lasting Graves disease. Through Arm-PCR of CDR3 regions and iRepertoire HTBI primers, TCR beta libraries were built. MiXCR, run by TCRdb on the multiplex PCR reads, gives a single entry per CDR3 protein. The sample holds some 220,000 distinct CDR3 sequences; approximately 18% are singletons and the top ten take about 11%. As for time point: newly diagnosed GD, antithyroid drugs for less than 3 months. RNA isolated from PBMCs was used to make the TCR library. The data also belong to a second study, concerning T cells in Graves' hyperthyroidism and ophthalmopathy.

The specimen comprised peripheral blood mononuclear cells (PBMCs), sampled at new diagnosis, from a patient treated with antithyroid drugs. These receptors all stem from a woman aged 25 to 39 with Graves disease.

This clonotype was recorded many times. This rearrangement joins TRBV9 to TRBJ2-1; the match to TRBD2 covers 8 bases. Germline CDR1 and CDR2: SGDLS and YYNGEE. The CDR3 extends over 15 amino acids. The junction had 6 bases not matched to a gene; V was cut back by 3 bases and J by 4 bases. The CDR3 here is CASSAPGGGYNEQFF. The CDR3 DNA reads as TGTGCCAGCAGCGCCCCCGGGGGGGGATACAATGAGCAGTTCTTC. The complete variable domain, with remaining parts taken from reference TRBV9 and TRBJ2-1, reads DSGVTQTPKHLITATGQRVTLRCSPRSGDLSVYWYQQSLDQGLQFLIQYYNGEERAKGNILERFSAQQFPDLHSELNLSSLELGDSALYFCASSAPGGGYNEQFFGPGTRLTVL.

This clonotype was seen repeatedly, ten times or more. V usage is TRBV12-3 or TRBV12-4 and J usage is TRBJ1-4; 9 positions match TRBD1. The CDR3 extends over 15 amino acids. V lost 5 bases, J lost 8 bases, and 9 bases stayed unmatched. CDR3 protein: CASSPSGTGTEKLFF. In nucleotides, the CDR3 is TGTGCCAGCAGTCCGTCCGGGACAGGGACGGAAAAACTGTTTTTT.

V is TRBV13 and J is TRBJ2-5; possible D gene TRBD2, 5 bases. The CDR3 runs to 14 residues. Germline V lookup: CDR1 PRHDT, CDR2 FYEKMQ (reference sequence). Trimming left V 3 bases short and J 2 bases short, with 10 bases between. CDR3 nucleotides: TGTGCCAGCAGCTTTAGAGGGAGACAAGAGACCCAGTACTTC. It is translated as CASSFRGRQETQYF.

Ten or more counts support this clonotype. The rearrangement joins TRBV19 to TRBJ2-1; TRBD1 agrees at 7 bases. From germline, CDR1 is LNHDA and CDR2 SQIVND (reference sequence). The CDR3 consists of 14 residues. V was pared by 9 bases and J by 7 bases, with 12 bases of the junction left unmatched. This CDR3 is CASRRQGPGNEQFF. The CDR3 DNA reads TGTGCCAGCCGACGACAGGGCCCAGGTAATGAGCAGTTCTTC.

The rearrangement joins TRBV28 to TRBJ1-2; 9 nucleotides line up with TRBD1. The germline V gene has CDR1 MDHEN and CDR2 SYDVKM. The V gene end was trimmed by 5 bases and the J gene end by 3 bases; junction bases not matched to a gene: 4. This CDR3 contains 14 residues. Here the CDR3 reads CASSGTGRYYGYTF. The DNA for the CDR3 is TGTGCCAGCAGTGGGACAGGGCGATACTATGGCTACACCTTC.

This clonotype was detected ten times or more. The rearrangement uses TRBV2 and TRBJ1-1, with 7 bases identical to TRBD1. Germline assignment: CDR1 SNHLY and CDR2 FYNNEI. The CDR3 covers 14 residues. Trimming removed 8 bases from V and 1 base from J; junction bases left unmatched: 7. In DNA, the CDR3 is TGTGCCAGCGGAAGGGACAGCCCGAACACTGAAGCTTTCTTT. Its translation: CASGRDSPNTEAFF. Supplemented by reference TRBV2 and TRBJ1-1, the full variable domain reads EPEVTQTPSHQVTQMGQEVILRCVPISNHLYFYWYRQILGQKVEFLVSFYNNEISEKSEIFDDQFSVERPDGSNFTLKIRSTKLEDSAMYFCASGRDSPNTEAFFGQGTRLTVV.

There are many counts of this clonotype. This chain joins TRBV19 and TRBJ2-1, with 9 bases identical to TRBD2. This CDR3 region has 16 residues. The junction had 5 bases not matched to a gene; V was cut back by 5 bases and J by 0 bases. The germline CDR1 and CDR2 sequences are LNHDA and SQIVND (reference sequence). CDR3 DNA: TGTGCCAGTAGTCTGTTTAGCGGGAGCTCCTACAATGAGCAGTTCTTC. It specifies CASSLFSGSSYNEQFF.

This clonotype came up many times. This chain connects TRBV28 to TRBJ2-1; 7 nucleotides agree with TRBD1. The CDR3 spans 15 residues. Germline V CDR1 and CDR2: MDHEN, SYDVKM. V shed 5 bases, J shed 2 bases, and the junction held 6 bases outside the gene matches. The CDR3 sequence: CASSTRDRPYNEQFF. The CDR3 bases are TGTGCCAGCAGTACCCGGGACAGACCCTACAATGAGCAGTTCTTC.

This clonotype was found a few times. The chain employs TRBV19 and TRBJ2-7; 8 bases line up with TRBD1. Germline V gene lookup returns CDR1 LNHDA and CDR2 SQIVND (reference sequence). CDR3 length equals 12 residues. V shed 7 bases, J shed 8 bases, and the junction held 7 bases outside the gene matches. CDR3 in DNA: TGTGCCAGTAAAAGCCAGGGGGCGAAGCAGTACTTC. Protein: CASKSQGAKQYF. Supplemented by reference TRBV19 and TRBJ2-7, the full variable domain reads DGGITQSPKYLFRKEGQNVTLSCEQNLNHDAMYWYRQDPGQGLRLIYYSQIVNDFQKGDIAEGYSVSREKKESFPLTVTSAQKNPTAFYLCASKSQGAKQYFGPGTRLTVT.

This clonotype was seen repeatedly, ten times or more. The gene calls are TRBV19 and TRBJ2-7; 11 nucleotides match TRBD2. There are 17 residues in the CDR3. V trimming: 3 bases; J trimming: 0 bases; junction bases outside the gene matches: 7. In germline, CDR1 is LNHDA, CDR2 SQIVND (reference sequence). The CDR3 loop reads CASSIGPGTSGSYEQYF. Here the CDR3 DNA reads TGTGCCAGTAGTATCGGCCCCGGGACTAGCGGCTCCTACGAGCAGTACTTC.

In its sample, this clonotype was seen many times. The chain recombines TRBV6-1 with TRBJ2-7, with D perhaps being TRBD1 or TRBD2 (5 bases each). CDR1 is MNHNS, CDR2 SASEGT, per germline. This CDR3 region has 15 residues. The V end was cut by 6 bases, the J end by 3 bases, with 18 bases between. DNA of the CDR3: TGTGCCAGCAGCGAGGGGCCTCTTGTTATCTACGAGCAGTACTTC. It encodes CASSEGPLVIYEQYF.

This sequence joins TRBV7-2 and TRBJ1-1; no clear D gene. Germline CDR1 and CDR2: SGHTA and FQGNSA. The V gene lost 4 bases and the J gene lost 6 bases, with 9 bases spanning the gap. The CDR3 runs 12 residues. The CDR3 here is CASSSREPEAFF. CDR3 in DNA: TGTGCCAGCAGCTCCCGGGAGCCTGAAGCTTTCTTT.

This clonotype was counted many times. This chain links TRBV12-3 or TRBV12-4 with TRBJ2-6; TRBD1 aligns across 9 bases. The V gene end was trimmed by 6 bases and the J gene end by 0 bases; junction bases not matched to a gene: 9. This CDR3 has 18 residues. This CDR3 reads CASRRHRGLSSGANVLTF. CDR3 DNA sequence: TGTGCCAGCAGACGACACAGGGGGCTGAGCTCTGGGGCCAACGTCCTGACTTTC.

This clonotype was detected a few times. The chain combines TRBV5-6 with TRBJ2-3; D is undetermined. The CDR3 is made up of 16 amino acids. Trimming pared 4 bases from V and 2 bases from J, leaving 17 bases between. Looked up from germline, CDR1 is SGHDT and CDR2 is YYEEEE. For the CDR3, the DNA is TGTGCCAGCAGCACTCGGCCCATCAGATACACAGATACGCAGTATTTT. It specifies CASSTRPIRYTDTQYF.

V is TRBV3-1 and J is TRBJ2-2, with unresolved D. The CDR3 loop spans 11 amino acids. CDR1 and CDR2 from the germline V gene are LGHDT and YNNKEL (reference sequence). The germline V and J ends were trimmed by 8 bases and 7 bases, with 8 bases remaining between them. The CDR3 protein is CASELLGELFF. The CDR3 region has the DNA TGTGCCAGCGAACTGCTCGGGGAGCTGTTTTTT.

On this clonotype itself: No conserved phenylalanine or tryptophan is present at the end of the CDR3, so a read error is the likely explanation. The chain links TRBV28 to TRBJ1-1, with a weak D call TRBD1 (5 bases). V dropped 6 bases and J dropped 3 bases, with 17 bases sitting between them. This CDR3 spans 15 amino acids. Germline CDR1 is MDHEN and CDR2 is SYDVKM. The CDR3 DNA is TGTGCCAGCAGCCCCGACAGCGGTTCTTACACTGAAGCTTTCATT. It specifies CASSPDSGSYTEAFI.

Ten or more counts support this clonotype. The CDR3: CAWSRDIGTTEAFF. The CDR3 DNA reads TGTGCCTGGAGTAGGGATATTGGAACCACTGAAGCTTTCTTT. The chain is built from TRBV30 and TRBJ1-1; no clear D gene. This CDR3 spans 14 amino acids. Trimming removed 2 bases at V and 4 bases at J, with 14 bases between. The V gene's germline CDR1 is GTSNPN and CDR2 SVGIG (reference sequence).

On this clonotype itself: Since a much larger clone is just one base distant, this may be a read error. In nucleotides, the CDR3 is TGTGCCGGCAGCTTCGGTGGTGAGCCCCAGCATTTT. It is translated as CAGSFGGEPQHF. The V gene is TRBV11-2, the J gene TRBJ1-5; D gene ambiguous. This CDR3 region has 12 residues. CDR1 and CDR2 (germline): SGHAT, FQNNGV.

The rearrangement links TRBV5-1 to TRBJ2-2; 8 bases are a match to TRBD2. CDR1 is SGHRS, CDR2 YFSETQ, per germline. The ends lost 1 base at V and 4 bases at J; junction bases unmatched: 15. The CDR3 totals 19 residues. The DNA for the CDR3 is TGCGCCAGCAGCTTGCGTTATCCAGCGGGAGATGGCCGCACCGGGGAGCTGTTTTTT. Its protein product is CASSLRYPAGDGRTGELFF. The full variable domain, with the rest looked up from reference TRBV5-1 and TRBJ2-2, is KAGVTQTPRYLIKTRGQQVTLSCSPISGHRSVSWYQQTPGQGLQFLFEYFSETQRNKGNFPGRFSGRQFSNSRSEMNVSTLELGDSALYLCASSLRYPAGDGRTGELFFGEGSRLTVL.

This chain joins TRBV11-2 and TRBJ2-1, with D unclear. The J call may be wrong; the DNA end is better matched by TRBJ2-5. Germline V CDR1 and CDR2: SGHAT, FQNNGV. CDR3 length: 15 amino acids. DNA of the CDR3: TGTGCCAGCAGCCCCCGTTTCCAGGTGGGGGAGACCCAGTACTTC. Translation: CASSPRFQVGETQYF.

This clonotype was counted at least ten times. The V call is TRBV9, the J call TRBJ2-3; D possibly corresponds to TRBD1 (5 bases). With 0 bases removed from V and 4 bases from J, the gap between germline ends came to 12 bases. The CDR3 has 15 residues. Looked up from germline, CDR1 is SGDLS and CDR2 is YYNGEE. This chain's CDR3 is CASSVGGASSDTQYF. The DNA of the CDR3 is TGTGCCAGCAGCGTAGGTGGGGCCTCCTCAGATACGCAGTATTTT. Looking up the rest from reference TRBV9 and TRBJ2-3 gives the full variable domain: DSGVTQTPKHLITATGQRVTLRCSPRSGDLSVYWYQQSLDQGLQFLIQYYNGEERAKGNILERFSAQQFPDLHSELNLSSLELGDSALYFCASSVGGASSDTQYFGPGTRLTVL.

Many counts were recorded for this clonotype. This chain links TRBV19 with TRBJ1-1; 8 bases are a match to TRBD1. There are 13 residues in the CDR3. The V gene's germline CDR1 is LNHDA and CDR2 SQIVND (reference sequence). V shed 6 bases, J shed 4 bases, and the junction held 4 bases outside the gene matches. Here the CDR3 DNA reads TGTGCCAGTAGACCTCAGGGGGCCACTGAAGCTTTCTTT. Translated, it gives CASRPQGATEAFF.

The J gene is TRBJ2-1, the V gene TRBV6-1; 14 bases fit TRBD2. V was clipped by 6 bases and J by 8 bases; unmatched bases: 9. Germline V gene lookup returns CDR1 MNHNS and CDR2 SASEGT. The CDR3 is 16 amino acids. The chain's CDR3 is CASSRLAGGPSDEQFF. The DNA for the CDR3 is TGTGCCAGCAGCCGACTAGCGGGGGGGCCAAGCGATGAGCAGTTCTTC.

This clonotype was seen ten or more times. This chain links TRBV27 with TRBJ2-7, with 9 bases that match TRBD2. Germline CDR1 reads MNHEY; CDR2 reads SMNVEV (reference sequence). CDR3 length: 15 amino acids. The V and J ends lost 3 bases and 2 bases, in that order; junction bases with no gene match: 5. The CDR3 loop is CASSLGGLAPYEQYF. The CDR3, as DNA: TGTGCCAGCAGTTTGGGGGGACTAGCACCCTACGAGCAGTACTTC.

The table lists this clonotype with many counts. This chain joins TRBV28 and TRBJ2-5, with a possible D match to TRBD2 (6 bases). Per germline, CDR1 MDHEN and CDR2 SYDVKM. The CDR3 runs 16 residues. Trimming removed 6 bases at V and 1 base at J, with 18 bases between. The CDR3: CASSRREQGGQETQYF. In nucleotides, the CDR3 is TGTGCCAGCAGCCGGCGTGAGCAGGGAGGCCAAGAGACCCAGTACTTC.

The chain combines TRBV20-1 with TRBJ1-5, with 9 bases identical to TRBD1. Germline V gives CDR1 DFQATT, CDR2 SNEGSKA (reference sequence). V lost 4 bases and J lost 6; bases outside the gene matches: 10. The CDR3 length is 15 residues. This chain's CDR3 is CSATPGDRETQPQHF. In DNA form, the CDR3 reads TGCAGTGCTACCCCTGGGGACAGGGAAACTCAGCCCCAGCATTTT.